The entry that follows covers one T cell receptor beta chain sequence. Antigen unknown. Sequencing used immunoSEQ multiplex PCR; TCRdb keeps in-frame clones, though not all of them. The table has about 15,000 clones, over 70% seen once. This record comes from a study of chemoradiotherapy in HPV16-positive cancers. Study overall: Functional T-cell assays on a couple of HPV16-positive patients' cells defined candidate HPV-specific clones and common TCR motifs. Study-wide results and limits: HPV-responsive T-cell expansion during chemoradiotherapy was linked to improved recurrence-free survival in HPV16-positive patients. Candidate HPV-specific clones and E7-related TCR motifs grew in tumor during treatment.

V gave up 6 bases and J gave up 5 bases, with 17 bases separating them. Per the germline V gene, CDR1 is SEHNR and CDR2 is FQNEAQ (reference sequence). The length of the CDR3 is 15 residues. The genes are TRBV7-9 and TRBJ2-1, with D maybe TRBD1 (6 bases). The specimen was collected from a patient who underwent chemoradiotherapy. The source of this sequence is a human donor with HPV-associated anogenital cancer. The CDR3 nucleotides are TGTGCCAGCAGAACTCTCCAGGGGTCAAACAATGAGCAGTTCTTC. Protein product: CASRTLQGSNNEQFF.